This T cell receptor (beta chain) stems from a study of CD8+CD57+ T cells in acquired aplastic anemia. Study context: Sorted CD4+ plus CD8+ cells gave DNA averaging roughly 3 ug.

In patients chosen for sequencing, flow cytometry had shown CD8+CD57+ cell expansion. Genomic DNA, the template, was used for profiling of the TCR beta VDJ and CDR3. TCRdb processed the reads anew with MiXCR; each CDR3 protein has one entry. The profile shows about 150,000 distinct CDR3 sequences, 52% of them singletons. This clonotype was picked up a small number of times. Trimming pared 4 bases from V and 4 bases from J, leaving 18 bases between. Germline V gives CDR1 MGHDK, CDR2 SYGVNS. This CDR3 has 16 residues. The chain links TRBV25-1 to TRBJ2-3, with D unresolved. The receptor was isolated from a human donor with aplastic anemia. The specimen was sorted CD4+, CD8+, or CD8+CD57+ T cells (not recorded which) from PBMCs. The CDR3 sequence: CASSAQPRRRPDTQYF. CDR3 sequence (DNA): TGTGCCAGCAGTGCCCAGCCAAGACGCCGGCCAGATACGCAGTATTTT.